This T cell receptor beta chain emerged from a study of vaccination and CD4 T cells after COVID-19 (dated by TCRdb to 2022 to 2024). Study-wide context: In the convalescent cohort there were six males and four females, among whom were two Hispanic individuals, seven Caucasians, two Asians and one multiracial person. As controls, cultures received a CEFX viral epitope pool (the positive control), an HIV-1 Nef peptide pool (the negative control), or no peptide at all. In some eleven COVID-19 convalescent patients and a few infection-naive healthy vaccine recipients, researchers compared the spike-specific CD4+ TCR repertoire from before mRNA vaccination with the repertoire from after. An earlier paper using these donors assessed, at the TCR clonotype level, memory CD4+ T cell crossreactivity between SARS-CoV-2 and common cold coronavirus spike proteins. The cultures were stimulated with overlapping spike peptide pools from SARS-CoV-2 and from the common cold coronaviruses HCoV-NL63, HCoV-OC43 and HCoV-229E. Post-COVID blood samples from convalescent patients were collected a median of about 110 days after diagnosis, with a range of 35 to 161 days. Post-vaccine blood samples were collected a median of approximately 68 days after the second vaccine dose, ranging from roughly 14 to 241 days. Participants received two doses of either the Pfizer-BioNTech BNT162b2 vaccine (n=8) or the Moderna mRNA-1273 vaccine (n=2). Overall results and qualifications from the work: Relatively few convalescent patients were included in the study, and early timepoints after natural infection were not analyzed. The median number of SARS-CoV-2-reactive clonotypes rose from around 22 after infection to about 40 after vaccination, but the change was not significant. In convalescent patients, a median approximately 86% of post-vaccine SARS-CoV-2-reactive clones were detected only after vaccination, and vaccine-specific priming was suggested by this finding. Of the vaccine-specific clones in convalescent patients, 304 of 307, or nearly all, reacted only to SARS-CoV-2 spike and did not cross-react with common cold coronaviruses.

Relative to germline, V is 6 bases shorter and J is 9 bases shorter, with 10 bases between their ends. The CDR3 starts with the cysteine, ends with the phenylalanine, and has 11 residues. Only CDR3 DNA remains: 33 bases, in frame from the first base. CDR1 SGHTS and CDR2 YDEGEE are derived from the germline V gene. In its sample, this clonotype comes out as large (0.1 to 1%). No antigen is known for it. The record has no base qualities; no much larger clone is one base away. This specimen's treatment or condition label, per the study, means: approximately nine-day PBMC culture with coronavirus spike peptide pools or control peptides (ViraFEST assay). CD4+ T cells from unexposed donors were collected before the COVID-19 pandemic (2011-2018). The ViraFEST assay, used in the study, expanded antigen-specific T cells with peptide pools and then identified the expanded clonotypes through TCR sequencing. Each well held millions of PBMCs cultured in IMDM containing approximately 5% human AB serum and 9 to 10 IU/ml IL-2, with 9 to 10 ug/ml peptide pools added. On days 3 and 7, half of the culture medium was replaced with fresh IL-2-containing medium. Once the cells had been in culture for 10 days, the EasySep CD4+ T cell isolation kit was used to isolate CD4+ T cells by negative selection. As cell number allowed, CD4+ T cells from unexposed donors were tested for reactivity to SARS-CoV-2 S and N and to four common cold coronavirus spike pools. Ficoll-Paque Plus gradient centrifugation was used to isolate PBMCs from whole blood, and the isolated PBMCs were then either used fresh or cryopreserved at -140C. Triplicate wells were generally used for each culture condition. Leukapheresis product for the unexposed donors was bought commercially.

Library prep was done by PCR. DNA from cultured CD4+ T cells was subjected to TCR sequencing with the Oncomine TCR Beta short-read assay at the Johns Hopkins FTIC core. Genomic DNA was extracted from the cultured CD4+ T cells with the QIAamp micro DNA kit. Oncomine TCR Beta libraries made from cultured CD4+ T cells were pooled using unique dual indexes and sequenced on an Illumina iSeq 100. Per the original workflow: Non-productive sequences were removed, and CDR3s not starting with C, not ending with F or W, or shorter than 7 amino acids were discarded. Antigen-specific clonotypes were identified using the MANAFEST web application through comparison of peptide-stimulated wells with reference and other culture wells. An FDR below 0.05, an odds ratio above 5, and a productive frequency above 0.1% in at least two of three replicate wells were required for clones to be considered positive. A clonotype was classed as cross-reactive if the clonotype showed significant expansion both in SARS-CoV-2 spike wells and in at least one common cold coronavirus spike condition. CDR3 homology was assessed with Levenshtein distances (stringdist) and unrooted phylogenetic trees (ape) in R version 3.6.1. TCRdb applied fastp at Q25 and MiXCR to the public reads, then kept only in-frame beta chains. When rows share a CDR3 protein, they turn into one entry using the most common DNA and genes. The V and J calls follow TCRdb's processing rather than the paper's. The sample table records about 320 distinct CDR3 sequences; less than 7.5% of these occur just once. 20% to 25% of the sample comes from the top ten.

The V gene is TRBV5-8 and the J gene is TRBJ2-1, with the D gene call left open. This clonotype originated in a human donor in good health. Sequenced material: CD4+ T cells from blood, cultured in vitro. The bases read TGTGCCAGCACCCAGGTTTTTGAGCAGTTCTTC. Translation gives CASTQVFEQFF.